This is a list of T cell receptor beta chains from one sample in a study of T cell responses to AZD1222 COVID-19 vaccine. TCRdb's copy holds only in-frame clones and misses some; the assay was immunoSEQ multiplex PCR. The sample shows about 160,000 clones, 92% of them seen only once. The sequencing used peripheral blood, collected 28 days after the second AZD1222 dose. The receptors come from an adult who received the AZD1222 COVID-19 vaccine. Each CDR3 is given with its conserved first and last residue. Fields, in order: clone size, D gene, V gene, J gene, CDR3 protein, CDR3 DNA. D genes are given only for firm matches. Size tells how often a clone was seen (once, few, many) or the class of an expanded clone, and some rows leave it out.

abundance: .
d_gene: .
v_gene: TRBV28
j_gene: TRBJ1-5
CDR3aa: CASSRQEFNQPQHF
CDR3nt: TGTGCCAGCAGCAGACAAGAATTTAATCAGCCCCAGCATTTT

abundance: .
d_gene: .
v_gene: TRBV5-1
j_gene: TRBJ1-1
CDR3aa: CASSLTVSNTEAFF
CDR3nt: TGCGCCAGCAGCTTGACAGTTTCGAACACTGAAGCTTTCTTT

abundance: .
d_gene: .
v_gene: TRBV11-3
j_gene: TRBJ2-1
CDR3aa: CASSLDRGDGEQFF
CDR3nt: TGTGCCAGCAGCTTAGATCGAGGGGACGGTGAGCAGTTCTTC

abundance: .
d_gene: .
v_gene: TRBV7-2
j_gene: TRBJ1-2
CDR3aa: CASSLAGGDYGYTF
CDR3nt: TGTGCCAGCAGCTTAGCGGGGGGTGACTATGGCTACACCTTC

abundance: .
d_gene: .
v_gene: TRBV7-2
j_gene: TRBJ2-7
CDR3aa: CASSLVTPTGTYEQYF
CDR3nt: TGTGCCAGCAGCTTAGTGACGCCGACAGGAACCTACGAGCAGTACTTC

abundance: .
d_gene: TRBD1
v_gene: TRBV19
j_gene: TRBJ1-5
CDR3aa: CASSTPTGFRQPQHF
CDR3nt: TGTGCCAGTAGTACCCCGACAGGGTTCAGGCAGCCCCAGCATTTT

abundance: .
d_gene: TRBD1
v_gene: TRBV19
j_gene: TRBJ1-1
CDR3aa: CASSTADRGGTEAFF
CDR3nt: TGTGCCAGTAGTACGGCAGACAGGGGAGGGACTGAAGCTTTCTTT

abundance: .
d_gene: .
v_gene: TRBV20-1
j_gene: TRBJ2-7
CDR3aa: CSALFSYEQYF
CDR3nt: TGCAGTGCCCTATTCTCCTACGAGCAGTACTTC

abundance: .
d_gene: TRBD2
v_gene: TRBV28
j_gene: TRBJ2-1
CDR3aa: CASSLPSGSMYNEQFF
CDR3nt: TGTGCCAGCAGTTTACCTAGCGGGAGCATGTACAATGAGCAGTTCTTC

abundance: .
d_gene: .
v_gene: TRBV7-9
j_gene: TRBJ1-3
CDR3aa: CASSQSGGAGNTIYF
CDR3nt: TGTGCCAGCAGCCAAAGCGGGGGGGCTGGAAACACCATATATTTT

abundance: .
d_gene: .
v_gene: TRBV6-5
j_gene: TRBJ1-4
CDR3aa: CASSYSGHPTNEKLFF
CDR3nt: TGTGCCAGCAGTTACTCCGGACATCCAACTAATGAAAAACTGTTTTTT

abundance: .
d_gene: .
v_gene: TRBV9
j_gene: TRBJ2-5
CDR3aa: CASSPPGAETQYF
CDR3nt: TGTGCCAGCAGCCCACCGGGGGCGGAGACCCAGTACTTC

abundance: .
d_gene: TRBD2
v_gene: TRBV7-9
j_gene: TRBJ2-1
CDR3aa: CASSALHASGSYNEQFF
CDR3nt: TGTGCCAGCAGCGCCCTCCACGCTAGCGGGAGCTACAATGAGCAGTTCTTC

abundance: .
d_gene: .
v_gene: TRBV18
j_gene: TRBJ1-5
CDR3aa: CASSMGIGNQPQHF
CDR3nt: TGTGCCAGCTCAATGGGAATTGGCAATCAGCCCCAGCATTTT

abundance: .
d_gene: .
v_gene: TRBV5-1
j_gene: TRBJ2-5
CDR3aa: CASSLGGTAQETQYF
CDR3nt: TGCGCCAGCAGCTTGGGCGGGACGGCCCAAGAGACCCAGTACTTC

abundance: .
d_gene: TRBD1
v_gene: TRBV19
j_gene: TRBJ1-1
CDR3aa: CASSITAGGPAEAFF
CDR3nt: TGTGCCAGTAGTATAACGGCAGGGGGCCCCGCTGAAGCTTTCTTT

abundance: .
d_gene: TRBD1
v_gene: TRBV4-3
j_gene: TRBJ1-1
CDR3aa: CASSHGTGRFDTEAFF
CDR3nt: TGCGCCAGCAGCCACGGGACAGGGAGGTTTGACACTGAAGCTTTCTTT

abundance: .
d_gene: .
v_gene: TRBV2
j_gene: TRBJ1-6
CDR3aa: CASSEEGLDNSPLHF
CDR3nt: TGTGCCAGCAGTGAAGAGGGACTGGATAATTCACCCCTCCACTTT

abundance: .
d_gene: .
v_gene: TRBV4-3
j_gene: TRBJ1-1
CDR3aa: CASSQGQGVTEAFF
CDR3nt: TGCGCCAGCAGCCAAGGTCAGGGAGTCACTGAAGCTTTCTTT

abundance: .
d_gene: TRBD2
v_gene: TRBV28
j_gene: TRBJ2-7
CDR3aa: CASSLEGLAGSYEQYF
CDR3nt: TGTGCCAGCAGTTTGGAGGGACTAGCGGGATCCTACGAGCAGTACTTC

abundance: .
d_gene: .
v_gene: TRBV5-6
j_gene: TRBJ1-1
CDR3aa: CASFPQGWDTEAFF
CDR3nt: TGTGCCAGCTTTCCTCAGGGTTGGGACACTGAAGCTTTCTTT

abundance: once
d_gene: TRBD1
v_gene: TRBV3-1/TRBV3-2
j_gene: TRBJ2-3
CDR3aa: CASSQDAGGGTDTQYF
CDR3nt: TGTGCCAGCAGCCAAGATGCAGGGGGCGGGACAGATACGCAGTATTTT

abundance: .
d_gene: .
v_gene: TRBV7-9
j_gene: TRBJ2-1
CDR3aa: CASSSQLGGASYNEQFF
CDR3nt: TGTGCCAGCAGCTCGCAGCTAGGGGGGGCTTCCTACAATGAGCAGTTCTTC

abundance: .
d_gene: .
v_gene: TRBV7-9
j_gene: TRBJ2-2
CDR3aa: CASSPPDGSATGELFF
CDR3nt: TGTGCCAGCAGCCCCCCCGACGGAAGCGCCACCGGGGAGCTGTTTTTT

abundance: .
d_gene: .
v_gene: TRBV12-3/TRBV12-4
j_gene: TRBJ1-2
CDR3aa: CASSPSREEGYTF
CDR3nt: TGTGCCAGCAGTCCAAGCAGGGAAGAGGGCTACACCTTC

abundance: .
d_gene: .
v_gene: TRBV19
j_gene: TRBJ1-1
CDR3aa: CASSIPTYRTVMNTEAFF
CDR3nt: TGTGCCAGTAGTATTCCGACATATAGGACAGTAATGAACACTGAAGCTTTCTTT

abundance: .
d_gene: .
v_gene: TRBV11-3
j_gene: TRBJ1-1
CDR3aa: CASSLRQGNTEAFF
CDR3nt: TGTGCCAGCAGCTTACGGCAGGGAAACACTGAAGCTTTCTTT

abundance: .
d_gene: .
v_gene: TRBV6-1
j_gene: TRBJ1-1
CDR3aa: CASSDPRLLNTEAFF
CDR3nt: TGTGCCAGCAGTGATCCTCGTCTTTTGAACACTGAAGCTTTCTTT

abundance: .
d_gene: .
v_gene: TRBV18
j_gene: TRBJ1-1
CDR3aa: CASSPTHGTEAFF
CDR3nt: TGTGCCAGCTCACCGACACACGGCACTGAAGCTTTCTTT

abundance: .
d_gene: .
v_gene: TRBV2
j_gene: TRBJ1-1
CDR3aa: CASSERQITEAFF
CDR3nt: TGTGCCAGCAGTGAGCGGCAGATCACTGAAGCTTTCTTT

abundance: .
d_gene: .
v_gene: TRBV11-2
j_gene: TRBJ1-4
CDR3aa: CASSLVGSTNEKLFF
CDR3nt: TGTGCCAGCAGCTTAGTGGGCAGCACTAATGAAAAACTGTTTTTT

abundance: .
d_gene: .
v_gene: TRBV28
j_gene: TRBJ2-7
CDR3aa: CASSPHTSPYEQYF
CDR3nt: TGTGCCAGCAGTCCTCATACATCTCCCTACGAGCAGTACTTC

abundance: .
d_gene: .
v_gene: TRBV9
j_gene: TRBJ2-7
CDR3aa: CASSVTDISYEQYF
CDR3nt: TGTGCCAGCAGCGTAACGGATATCTCCTACGAGCAGTACTTC

abundance: .
d_gene: TRBD2
v_gene: TRBV10-3
j_gene: TRBJ2-1
CDR3aa: CAISESRLAGDNEQFF
CDR3nt: TGTGCCATCAGTGAGTCCCGACTAGCGGGAGACAATGAGCAGTTCTTC

abundance: .
d_gene: TRBD1
v_gene: TRBV15
j_gene: TRBJ2-4
CDR3aa: CATSRYGTGEAKNIQYF
CDR3nt: TGTGCCACCAGCAGATATGGTACAGGGGAAGCCAAAAACATTCAGTACTTC

abundance: .
d_gene: TRBD1
v_gene: TRBV10-3
j_gene: TRBJ1-3
CDR3aa: CATRTVQGTSGNTIYF
CDR3nt: TGTGCCACCCGGACCGTACAGGGGACCTCTGGAAACACCATATATTTT

abundance: once
d_gene: .
v_gene: TRBV28
j_gene: TRBJ2-5
CDR3aa: CASSSREETQYF
CDR3nt: TGTGCCAGCAGTTCCAGGGAAGAGACCCAGTACTTC

abundance: .
d_gene: .
v_gene: TRBV18
j_gene: TRBJ1-2
CDR3aa: CASSPPIRPGDGYTF
CDR3nt: TGTGCCAGCTCACCACCGATTCGGCCTGGGGATGGCTACACCTTC

abundance: .
d_gene: TRBD1
v_gene: TRBV11-3
j_gene: TRBJ2-2
CDR3aa: CASSPGGNRGRAGELFF
CDR3nt: TGTGCCAGCAGCCCAGGAGGAAACAGGGGGCGGGCCGGGGAGCTGTTTTTT

abundance: .
d_gene: .
v_gene: TRBV9
j_gene: TRBJ2-1
CDR3aa: CASSLPQGGGEQFF
CDR3nt: TGTGCCAGCAGCCTACCTCAGGGAGGGGGTGAGCAGTTCTTC

abundance: .
d_gene: .
v_gene: TRBV7-9
j_gene: TRBJ2-2
CDR3aa: CASSLLAGETGELFF
CDR3nt: TGTGCCAGCAGCTTACTGGCGGGCGAGACCGGGGAGCTGTTTTTT

abundance: .
d_gene: TRBD1
v_gene: TRBV4-3
j_gene: TRBJ1-1
CDR3aa: CASSRRGPGGDNTEAFF
CDR3nt: TGCGCCAGCAGCCGTAGGGGGCCAGGGGGCGATAACACTGAAGCTTTCTTT